These T cell receptor beta chains were read from a single sample in a study of CD8 T cells in ankylosing spondylitis. TCRdb re-derived calls from the 5' RACE reads in MiXCR, one entry per CDR3 protein. The sample includes more than 600,000 distinct CDR3 sequences, roughly 20% of them seen just once. The sequenced sample consisted of blood, either unsorted or a sorted T cell fraction (not recorded which). Receptors were obtained from a male donor with ankylosing spondylitis. The CDR3 runs from the conserved cysteine through the conserved F or W. The D gene is left open where the match is weak. For some rows the clone size is stated as once, few or many, or as a class when expanded; others skip it.

j_call: TRBJ1-1
d_call: -
clone_size: few
v_call: TRBV12-3/TRBV12-4
cdr3_aa: CASSWGLEAFF
cdr3_nt: TGTGCCAGCAGTTGGGGACTTGAAGCTTTCTTT

j_call: TRBJ1-4
d_call: -
clone_size: -
v_call: TRBV2
cdr3_aa: CASSQENGNEKLFF
cdr3_nt: TGTGCCAGCAGCCAAGAAAATGGGAATGAAAAACTGTTTTTT

j_call: TRBJ1-3
d_call: -
clone_size: -
v_call: TRBV4-2
cdr3_aa: CASSRGGMESGNTIYF
cdr3_nt: TGTGCCAGCAGCCGCGGAGGGATGGAGTCTGGAAACACCATATATTTT

j_call: TRBJ2-5
d_call: -
clone_size: few
v_call: TRBV7-9
cdr3_aa: CASSLATTRPKETQYF
cdr3_nt: TGTGCCAGCAGCTTAGCCACGACTAGGCCGAAAGAGACCCAGTACTTC

j_call: TRBJ2-5
d_call: TRBD1
clone_size: -
v_call: TRBV27
cdr3_aa: CASSFTNRGQETQYF
cdr3_nt: TGTGCCAGCAGTTTCACCAACAGGGGACAAGAGACCCAGTACTTC

j_call: TRBJ1-4
d_call: -
clone_size: -
v_call: TRBV6-5
cdr3_aa: CASSYSGRDGEKLFF
cdr3_nt: TGTGCCAGCAGTTACTCGGGGAGGGATGGGGAAAAACTGTTTTTT

j_call: TRBJ2-2
d_call: TRBD1
clone_size: -
v_call: TRBV6-1
cdr3_aa: CASRLTGGPGELFF
cdr3_nt: TGTGCCAGCAGATTGACAGGGGGCCCCGGGGAGCTGTTTTTT

j_call: TRBJ2-7
d_call: -
clone_size: few
v_call: TRBV12-3/TRBV12-4
cdr3_aa: CASSDEGPASYEQYF
cdr3_nt: TGTGCCAGCTCTGACGAGGGCCCCGCCTCCTACGAGCAGTACTTC

j_call: TRBJ1-1
d_call: -
clone_size: -
v_call: TRBV4-3
cdr3_aa: CASSPRAELNTEAFF
cdr3_nt: TGCGCCAGCAGCCCCAGGGCAGAGCTGAACACTGAAGCTTTCTTT

j_call: TRBJ2-7
d_call: -
clone_size: -
v_call: TRBV7-9
cdr3_aa: CASSPTQGTVHEQYF
cdr3_nt: TGTGCCAGCAGCCCCACCCAGGGGACGGTCCACGAGCAGTACTTC

j_call: TRBJ2-7
d_call: -
clone_size: -
v_call: TRBV7-8
cdr3_aa: CASSSQGGQGRTYEQYF
cdr3_nt: TGTGCCAGCAGCTCGCAAGGGGGGCAGGGGCGGACTTACGAGCAGTACTTC

j_call: TRBJ2-3
d_call: -
clone_size: many
v_call: TRBV7-3
cdr3_aa: CASSLNLRGNTDTQYF
cdr3_nt: TGTGCCAGCAGCTTGAATCTGCGGGGCAACACAGATACGCAGTATTTT

j_call: TRBJ1-5
d_call: -
clone_size: -
v_call: TRBV28
cdr3_aa: CASSPPETGANQPQHF
cdr3_nt: TGTGCCAGCAGTCCCCCCGAGACAGGTGCTAATCAGCCCCAGCATTTT

j_call: TRBJ1-2
d_call: -
clone_size: few
v_call: TRBV2
cdr3_aa: CASTVAYGYTF
cdr3_nt: TGTGCCAGCACGGTGGCTTATGGCTACACCTTC

j_call: TRBJ1-1
d_call: TRBD1
clone_size: few
v_call: TRBV2
cdr3_aa: CASREGPTGENTEAFF
cdr3_nt: TGTGCCAGCAGAGAGGGGCCGACAGGGGAGAACACTGAAGCTTTCTTT

j_call: TRBJ1-2
d_call: TRBD1
clone_size: few
v_call: TRBV27
cdr3_aa: CASSLRGQTNYGYTF
cdr3_nt: TGTGCCAGCAGTTTACGGGGACAGACTAACTATGGCTACACCTTC

j_call: TRBJ1-6
d_call: -
clone_size: few
v_call: TRBV18
cdr3_aa: CASSPLQESPLHF
cdr3_nt: TGTGCCAGCTCACCCTTACAGGAATCACCCCTCCACTTT

j_call: TRBJ2-1
d_call: -
clone_size: many
v_call: TRBV24-1
cdr3_aa: CATSDFGSGLSYNEQFF
cdr3_nt: TGTGCCACCAGTGATTTTGGGAGCGGATTATCCTACAATGAGCAGTTCTTC

j_call: TRBJ2-3
d_call: TRBD2
clone_size: -
v_call: TRBV27
cdr3_aa: CASSTTGTSGADTQYF
cdr3_nt: TGTGCCAGCAGTACAACCGGGACTAGCGGGGCAGATACGCAGTATTTT

j_call: TRBJ2-7
d_call: -
clone_size: -
v_call: TRBV4-1
cdr3_aa: CASSQALEIYEQYF
cdr3_nt: TGCGCCAGCAGCCAGGCGCTCGAGATCTACGAGCAGTACTTC

j_call: TRBJ2-1
d_call: -
clone_size: -
v_call: TRBV5-1
cdr3_aa: CASSLALAGASDEQFF
cdr3_nt: TGCGCCAGCAGCTTGGCCCTCGCGGGGGCGTCGGATGAGCAGTTCTTC

j_call: TRBJ2-3
d_call: -
clone_size: many
v_call: TRBV3-1
cdr3_aa: CASSHSTDTQYF
cdr3_nt: TGTGCCAGCAGCCATAGCACAGATACGCAGTATTTT

j_call: TRBJ1-3
d_call: -
clone_size: -
v_call: TRBV7-6
cdr3_aa: CASSLVVGGLGNTIYF
cdr3_nt: TGTGCCAGCAGCTTAGTAGTAGGAGGGCTTGGAAACACCATATATTTT

j_call: TRBJ1-1
d_call: -
clone_size: -
v_call: TRBV7-9
cdr3_aa: CASSLAGGGTPEAFF
cdr3_nt: TGTGCCAGCAGCTTAGCCGGCGGGGGCACCCCTGAAGCTTTCTTT

j_call: TRBJ2-2
d_call: TRBD2
clone_size: few
v_call: TRBV20-1
cdr3_aa: CSARPGLAGGSSTGELFF
cdr3_nt: TGCAGTGCTAGGCCGGGACTAGCGGGAGGATCTAGCACCGGGGAGCTGTTTTTT

j_call: TRBJ2-3
d_call: -
clone_size: few
v_call: TRBV12-3/TRBV12-4
cdr3_aa: CASRGNGDTQYF
cdr3_nt: TGTGCCAGCCGCGGGAACGGGGATACGCAGTATTTT

j_call: TRBJ2-7
d_call: -
clone_size: -
v_call: TRBV11-2
cdr3_aa: CASSPRRVLGYEQYF
cdr3_nt: TGTGCCAGCAGCCCGAGACGCGTTCTGGGTTACGAGCAGTACTTC

j_call: TRBJ2-3
d_call: TRBD2
clone_size: many
v_call: TRBV20-1
cdr3_aa: CSAVSGRAGTDTQYF
cdr3_nt: TGCAGTGCCGTTAGCGGGAGGGCCGGCACAGATACGCAGTATTTT

j_call: TRBJ2-2
d_call: TRBD2
clone_size: -
v_call: TRBV7-3
cdr3_aa: CASSLTWVAGDTGELFF
cdr3_nt: TGTGCCAGCAGCTTAACGTGGGTAGCGGGGGACACCGGGGAGCTGTTTTTT

j_call: TRBJ2-1
d_call: TRBD2
clone_size: -
v_call: TRBV20-1
cdr3_aa: CSARERLAGPYNEQFF
cdr3_nt: TGCAGTGCTAGAGAGCGACTAGCGGGGCCCTACAATGAGCAGTTCTTC

j_call: TRBJ2-5
d_call: -
clone_size: -
v_call: TRBV20-1
cdr3_aa: CSAREVRGRETQYF
cdr3_nt: TGCAGTGCTAGAGAAGTCAGGGGCCGAGAGACCCAGTACTTC

j_call: TRBJ2-1
d_call: TRBD2
clone_size: -
v_call: TRBV24-1
cdr3_aa: CATSWTSGSNEQFF
cdr3_nt: TGTGCCACCAGTTGGACTAGCGGATCCAATGAGCAGTTCTTC

j_call: TRBJ2-3
d_call: -
clone_size: few
v_call: TRBV7-3
cdr3_aa: CASSLSFENTQYF
cdr3_nt: TGTGCCAGCAGCTTATCCTTTGAGAATACGCAGTATTTT

j_call: TRBJ1-1
d_call: -
clone_size: -
v_call: TRBV29-1
cdr3_aa: CSVDRQNTEAFF
cdr3_nt: TGCAGCGTTGACAGGCAGAACACTGAAGCTTTCTTT